Presented here are 32 T cell receptor beta chains from one specimen sequenced in a study of blood T cell repertoires in COVID-19. Generated by immunoSEQ multiplex PCR, the TCRdb table keeps only in-frame clones and is missing some. Of roughly 180,000 clones listed, approximately 88% are singletons. Sequencing was done on a sample of PBMCs or T cells enriched from blood (not recorded which). The receptors were gathered from a woman aged 55-69 years who had recovered from COVID-19.

The rearrangement joins TRBV19 to TRBJ2-5; tentatively, D is TRBD2 (5 bases). The CDR3 contains 14 residues. Germline CDR1 and CDR2: LNHDA and SQIVND (reference sequence). V was clipped by 3 bases and J by 3 bases, with 11 bases between them. In DNA, the CDR3 is TGTGCCAGTAGTATGAGCGGATCCAAAGAGACCCAGTACTTC. This translates into CASSMSGSKETQYF.

The genes are TRBV3-1 (or the pseudogene TRBV3-2) and TRBJ1-1; D gene uncertain. Trimming took 4 bases from V and 1 from J, leaving 7 bases between them. Germline V gene sequence: CDR1 LGHDT, CDR2 YNNKEL (reference sequence). There are 13 residues in the CDR3. The CDR3 loop reads CASSRRGNTEAFF. The CDR3 bases are TGTGCCAGCAGCCGCCGAGGGAACACTGAAGCTTTCTTT.

Details on this clone: This specimen includes other DNA sequences encoding the same CDR3. The genes are TRBV3-1 (or the pseudogene TRBV3-2) and TRBJ1-2; a possible D gene is TRBD1 (6 bases). Germline V lookup: CDR1 LGHDT, CDR2 YNNKEL (reference sequence). This CDR3 has 14 amino acids. Trimming stripped 4 bases from V and 5 bases from J, with 14 bases between. CDR3 coding DNA: TGTGCCAGCAGCCCGGACACGCAGGGGTATGGCTACACCTTC. It translates to CASSPDTQGYGYTF.

This chain joins TRBV5-1 and TRBJ2-7; 7 bases are shared with TRBD1. V lost 4 bases, J lost 5 bases, and 18 bases stayed unmatched. Germline lookup yields CDR1 SGHRS and CDR2 YFSETQ. CDR3 length equals 17 residues. The CDR3 bases are TGCGCCAGCAGCACCGCTACAGGGGTCCTAGGGGTCCACGAGCAGTACTTC. This gives the protein CASSTATGVLGVHEQYF.

The genes are TRBV2 and TRBJ1-5, with no clear D. This CDR3 spans 12 amino acids. V was pared by 6 bases and J by 5 bases, with 8 bases between. Germline V gene sequence: CDR1 SNHLY, CDR2 FYNNEI. CDR3 loop: CASRDSYQPQHF. DNA of the CDR3: TGTGCCAGCAGGGACTCCTATCAGCCCCAGCATTTT.

CDR3: CASRPPPGTSGQIIAYEQYF. For the CDR3, the DNA is TGTGCCAGCAGACCACCCCCCGGGACTAGCGGTCAAATTATCGCCTACGAGCAGTACTTC. The chain combines TRBV27 with TRBJ2-7; 11 bases are shared with TRBD2. The V gene's germline CDR1 is MNHEY and CDR2 SMNVEV (reference sequence). The CDR3 runs 20 residues. V lost 6 bases, J lost 2 bases, and 21 bases stayed unmatched.

This clone was observed a single time. The chain employs TRBV4-1 and TRBJ2-1; TRBD1 agrees at 7 bases. V lost 3 bases, J lost 8 bases, and 10 bases stayed unmatched. Germline V gene sequence: CDR1 MGHRA, CDR2 YSYEKL. The CDR3 is made up of 15 amino acids. CDR3 in amino acids: CASSQAPTGVHEQFF. Written as DNA, the CDR3 is TGCGCCAGCAGCCAGGCCCCCACAGGGGTGCATGAGCAGTTCTTC.

This chain links TRBV5-4 with TRBJ2-3, with 8 bases lining up with TRBD1. From germline, CDR1 is SGHNT and CDR2 YYREEE (reference sequence). The length of the CDR3 is 16 residues. Unmatched junction bases numbered 15, after V lost 2 bases and J lost 10 bases. CDR3 in amino acids: CASSLGQGASARAQYF. The CDR3 region has the DNA TGTGCCAGCAGCTTAGGCCAGGGGGCGTCGGCCCGCGCGCAGTATTTT.

The rearrangement uses TRBV2 and TRBJ2-3; no clear D. The CDR3 runs 14 residues. The germline V and J ends were trimmed by 6 bases and 4 bases, with 14 bases remaining between them. CDR1 and CDR2 from the germline V gene are SNHLY and FYNNEI. The CDR3 DNA follows: TGTGCCAGCAGCCCTACTTCGGTTGCAGATACGCAGTATTTT. Translation: CASSPTSVADTQYF.

This clone was seen a few times. V and J are TRBV7-7 and TRBJ2-2; 7 bases are a match to TRBD2. After removal of 5 bases from V and 6 bases from J, the junction contained 9 bases not matched to a gene. The CDR3 spans 15 residues. Germline V gene lookup returns CDR1 SSHAT and CDR2 FNYEAQ (reference sequence). CDR3 nucleotides: TGTGCCAGCAGCCGACTAGCTAGCTCCGCCGGGGAGCTGTTTTTT. Its translation: CASSRLASSAGELFF.

The rearrangement uses TRBV7-2 and TRBJ2-1; TRBD2 agrees at 15 bases. This CDR3 region has 19 residues. V shed 6 bases and J 0 bases; nucleotides not matched to a gene: 9. CDR1 and CDR2 from the germline V gene are SGHTA and FQGNSA. The CDR3 bases are TGTGCCAGCAGTCCTCCGGGACTAGCGGGGGGCCGCTCCTACAATGAGCAGTTCTTC. This translates into CASSPPGLAGGRSYNEQFF.

V usage is TRBV6-5 and J usage is TRBJ2-7; 8 nucleotides align to TRBD2. V shed 9 bases and J 4 bases; nucleotides not matched to a gene: 5. The length of the CDR3 is 12 residues. Germline loops: CDR1 MNHEY, CDR2 SVGAGI. In DNA, the CDR3 is TGTGCCAGTCAAGCGGGAGATTACGAGCAGTACTTC. As protein: CASQAGDYEQYF.

This chain uses TRBV5-1 with TRBJ2-1; 9 bases line up with TRBD2. Germline V lookup: CDR1 SGHRS, CDR2 YFSETQ. The CDR3 covers 15 residues. V was clipped by 0 bases and J by 7 bases; unmatched bases: 5. The DNA of the CDR3 is TGCGCCAGCAGCTTGGTAAGCGGGAGGCGGAATGAGCAGTTCTTC. This translates into CASSLVSGRRNEQFF.

The chain uses TRBV14 and TRBJ2-3; D might be TRBD2 (5 bases). The germline V gene encodes CDR1 SGHDN and CDR2 FVKESK. Trimming removed 1 base from V and 2 bases from J, with 13 bases in between. CDR3 length equals 16 residues. The CDR3 spells CASSQVSGSPTDTQYF. The CDR3 coding sequence is TGTGCCAGCAGCCAAGTGTCGGGGAGTCCCACAGATACGCAGTATTTT.

The CDR3 DNA sequence: TGTGCCATCACCAGAGACTTAAACTATGGCTACACCTTC. Protein product: CAITRDLNYGYTF. The genes are TRBV10-3 and TRBJ1-2; D gene uncertain. Trimming stripped 7 bases from V and 2 bases from J, with 11 bases between. This CDR3 has 13 residues. CDR1 is ENHRY and CDR2 is SYGVKD in the germline V gene.

The J gene is TRBJ2-1, the V gene TRBV5-4; D unclear. CDR1 and CDR2 from the germline V gene are SGHNT and YYREEE (reference sequence). This CDR3 has 13 residues. Trimming removed 4 bases at V and 5 bases at J, with 10 bases between. The CDR3 bases are TGTGCCAGCAGCCCTTCCTTAGACAATGAGCAGTTCTTC. Translating gives CASSPSLDNEQFF.

This chain connects TRBV27 to TRBJ2-1; TRBD1 agrees at 8 bases. After removal of 7 bases from V and 11 bases from J, the junction contained 13 bases not matched to a gene. The length of the CDR3 is 14 residues. Germline lookup yields CDR1 MNHEY and CDR2 SMNVEV (reference sequence). CDR3 sequence (DNA): TGTGCCAGCACTAGGACAGGGTGGGGAGATAAGCAGTTCTTC. It translates to CASTRTGWGDKQFF.

The V and J genes are TRBV11-2 and TRBJ2-7; D gene ambiguous. CDR1 is SGHAT, CDR2 FQNNGV, per germline. The CDR3 covers 13 residues. Trimming stripped 5 bases from V and 6 bases from J, with 14 bases between. The CDR3 protein is CASSPRGFSEQYF. The CDR3 DNA follows: TGTGCCAGCAGCCCACGTGGTTTCAGCGAGCAGTACTTC. Using reference TRBV11-2 and TRBJ2-7 for the parts outside the CDR3, the full variable domain is EAGVAQSPRYKIIEKRQSVAFWCNPISGHATLYWYQQILGQGPKLLIQFQNNGVVDDSQLPKDRFSAERLKGVDSTLKIQPAKLEDSAVYLCASSPRGFSEQYFGPGTRLTVT.

This clone was observed a few times. The chain uses TRBV5-1 and TRBJ1-6, with 8 nucleotides matching TRBD1. The germline CDR1 and CDR2 sequences are SGHRS and YFSETQ. This CDR3 is built from 14 residues. With 4 bases clipped from V and 10 bases from J, the junction kept 7 bases outside the gene matches. This CDR3 reads CASSPQGAESPLHF. The CDR3 DNA reads TGCGCCAGCAGCCCCCAGGGGGCTGAGTCACCCCTCCACTTT.

The chain couples TRBV2 to TRBJ2-1, with TRBD2 matching 12 bases. The V segment lost 5 bases and the J segment 4 bases; nucleotides outside the gene matches: 6. The CDR3 loop spans 16 amino acids. Germline V lookup: CDR1 SNHLY, CDR2 FYNNEI. The CDR3 is CASSYLAGGIYNEQFF. In DNA, the CDR3 is TGTGCCAGCAGTTATCTAGCGGGAGGGATTTACAATGAGCAGTTCTTC.

This CDR3 is CASSYSIQGGNSPLHF. In nucleotides, the CDR3 is TGTGCCAGCAGTTACTCGATACAGGGGGGAAACTCACCCCTCCACTTT. V and J are TRBV6-6 and TRBJ1-6, with 8 bases identical to TRBD1. Germline CDR1 and CDR2: MNHNY and SVGAGI (reference sequence). The CDR3 covers 16 residues. V was pared by 0 bases and J by 10 bases, with 8 bases of the junction left unmatched.

The chain is built from TRBV5-1 and TRBJ2-7; perhaps TRBD1 as D (5 bases). The V end was cut by 0 bases, the J end by 4 bases, with 14 bases between. CDR1 is SGHRS, CDR2 YFSETQ, per germline. The CDR3 covers 15 residues. The CDR3 protein is CASSLAGRVGYEQYF. CDR3 coding DNA: TGCGCCAGCAGCTTGGCCGGCAGGGTTGGATACGAGCAGTACTTC. Full variable domain (outside the CDR3, taken from reference TRBV5-1 and TRBJ2-7): KAGVTQTPRYLIKTRGQQVTLSCSPISGHRSVSWYQQTPGQGLQFLFEYFSETQRNKGNFPGRFSGRQFSNSRSEMNVSTLELGDSALYLCASSLAGRVGYEQYFGPGTRLTVT.

The V and J genes are TRBV5-1 and TRBJ2-2; 7 bases align to TRBD2. Germline assignment: CDR1 SGHRS and CDR2 YFSETQ. The V and J ends lost 4 bases and 5 bases, in that order; junction bases with no gene match: 2. CDR3 length: 13 residues. The CDR3 here is CASSPGGTGELFF. CDR3 nucleotide sequence: TGCGCCAGCAGCCCCGGGGGGACCGGGGAGCTGTTTTTT.

The genes are TRBV6-5 and TRBJ2-7; the D gene is possibly TRBD2 (6 bases). The V gene lost 7 bases and the J gene lost 9 bases, with 19 bases spanning the gap. Germline V gene lookup returns CDR1 MNHEY and CDR2 SVGAGI. The CDR3 totals 13 residues. The CDR3 sequence is CASTGLPIFGQYF. DNA of the CDR3: TGTGCCAGCACGGGACTGCCAATTTTTGGGCAGTACTTC.

This chain joins TRBV6-5 and TRBJ1-1, with D possibly being TRBD1 (6 bases). This CDR3 comprises 14 residues. Trimming shortened V by 3 bases and J by 0 bases, and 8 bases separated the two germline ends. Germline V CDR1 and CDR2: MNHEY, SVGAGI. CDR3 DNA: TGTGCCAGCAGTTATGGACAGCTGAACACTGAAGCTTTCTTT. It encodes CASSYGQLNTEAFF.

The CDR3 DNA sequence: TGCAGCGTTGACCCCTTTTCTGAAGCTTTCTTT. As protein: CSVDPFSEAFF. The chain joins TRBV29-1 to TRBJ1-1; D is ambiguous. The CDR3 contains 11 residues. CDR1 SQVTM and CDR2 ANQGSEA come from the germline V gene. V was trimmed by 3 bases and J by 6 bases, leaving 8 bases between them. The full variable domain, its missing parts supplied by reference TRBV29-1 and TRBJ1-1, is SAVISQKPSRDICQRGTSLTIQCQVDSQVTMMFWYRQQPGQSLTLIATANQGSEATYESGFVIDKFPISRPNLTFSTLTVSNMSPEDSSIYLCSVDPFSEAFFGQGTRLTVV.

The table lists this clone with a few counts. The chain has TRBV27 and TRBJ1-2; 9 nucleotides agree with TRBD1. The CDR3 has 15 amino acids. Germline V CDR1 and CDR2: MNHEY, SMNVEV (reference sequence). The ends lost 2 bases at V and 5 bases at J; junction bases unmatched: 6. The CDR3 nucleotides read TGTGCCAGCAGTTTACTCCCGGACAGGGGATATGGCTACACCTTC. Its translation: CASSLLPDRGYGYTF.

The J gene is TRBJ1-5, the V gene TRBV24-1; 8 nucleotides align to TRBD1. The CDR3 sequence is 16 residues long. V lost 5 bases, J lost 4 bases, and 9 bases stayed unmatched. CDR1 is KGHDR and CDR2 is SFDVKD in the germline V gene. Here the CDR3 DNA reads TGTGCCACCAGTGTTCGGGACAGGTTCGAAAATCAGCCCCAGCATTTT. Its translation is CATSVRDRFENQPQHF.

This clone was recorded many times. CDR3 nucleotides: TGTGCCAGCAGCCAGAGACAGGGGGCTGACTATGGCTACACCTTC. Its protein product is CASSQRQGADYGYTF. The chain combines TRBV3-1 (or the pseudogene TRBV3-2) with TRBJ1-2, with TRBD1 matching 10 bases. V dropped 3 bases and J dropped 3; count of bases not matched to a gene: 4. CDR1 is LGHDT and CDR2 is YNNKEL in the germline V gene (reference sequence). The CDR3 is made up of 15 amino acids.

This clone appeared a single time. The chain is built from TRBV19 and TRBJ2-7, with TRBD2 matching over 10 bases. The trim removed 5 bases at V and 4 bases at J, leaving 8 bases unmatched. The CDR3 is 15 residues long. Germline lookup yields CDR1 LNHDA and CDR2 SQIVND (reference sequence). The CDR3 DNA reads TGTGCCAGTAGTCCGCTAGCGGGGGACGCGTACGAGCAGTACTTC. Its translation is CASSPLAGDAYEQYF.

This sequence joins TRBV4-1 and TRBJ1-2; D gene unclear. Germline CDR1 MGHRA, CDR2 YSYEKL. V was cut by 0 bases and J by 7 bases, with 12 bases left in between. The CDR3 covers 14 residues. The chain's CDR3 is CASSQEEGSSGYTF. CDR3 nucleotide sequence: TGCGCCAGCAGCCAAGAGGAGGGATCGAGTGGCTACACCTTC.

The chain employs TRBV6-1 and TRBJ2-1, with 7 bases lining up with TRBD1. V gave up 1 base and J gave up 0 bases; unmatched junction bases: 9. The CDR3 is made up of 18 amino acids. Germline-derived CDR1 and CDR2 are MNHNS and SASEGT. The CDR3 protein is CASSEGFWTGGSYNEQFF. CDR3 sequence (DNA): TGTGCCAGCAGTGAAGGCTTTTGGACAGGTGGCTCCTACAATGAGCAGTTCTTC.